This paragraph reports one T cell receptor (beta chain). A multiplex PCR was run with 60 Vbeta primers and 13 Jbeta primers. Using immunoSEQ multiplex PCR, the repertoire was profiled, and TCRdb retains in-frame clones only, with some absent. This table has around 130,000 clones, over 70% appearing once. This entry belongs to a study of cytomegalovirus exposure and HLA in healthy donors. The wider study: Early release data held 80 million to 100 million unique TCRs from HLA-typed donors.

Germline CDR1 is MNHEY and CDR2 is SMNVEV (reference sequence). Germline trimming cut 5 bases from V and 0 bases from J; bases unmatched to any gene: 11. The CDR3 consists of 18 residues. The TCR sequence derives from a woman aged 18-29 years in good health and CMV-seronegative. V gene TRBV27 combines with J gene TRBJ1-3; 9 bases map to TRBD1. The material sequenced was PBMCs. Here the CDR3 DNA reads TGTGCCAGCAGTGCCCACGGACAGGGGAGAGGCTCTGGAAACACCATATATTTT. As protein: CASSAHGQGRGSGNTIYF.